This paragraph covers one T cell receptor beta chain sequence. Its antigen is unknown. This specimen belongs to a study of T-cell memory formation after mild COVID-19. Whole-study context: There were largely donor-specific TCR clusters.

TCRdb passed the 5' RACE reads through MiXCR, listing each CDR3 protein once. The table shows under 300,000 distinct CDR3 sequences, with about a sixth occurring only once. This CDR3 is 11 amino acids long. Germline V lookup: CDR1 SGHRS, CDR2 YFSETQ. The ends were cut back, 3 bases at V and 6 bases at J, with 7 bases in the middle. Overall study findings and caveats: Several responding clones turned up in pre-infection memory, indicating that cross-reactive memory may have taken part. The study found contracting CD4+ clones mainly in CM and EM and contracting CD8+ clones in EMRA. There was no confirmation that second-wave clones peaking on day 37 were SARS-CoV-2 specific.

This receptor was identified in a young man who had mild COVID-19 (a few samples of this study predate the infection). Cell type and time point are not known. The chain uses TRBV5-1 and TRBJ2-7, with D hard to call. The specimen sequenced was PBMCs or a T cell subset sorted from them (not recorded which). Written as DNA, the CDR3 is TGCGCCAGCAGCTCACAGCTCGAGCAGTACTTC. This codes for CASSSQLEQYF.